This TCR beta chain stems from a study of blood T cell repertoires in COVID-19. The CDR3 is 16 residues long. V gave up 0 bases and J gave up 7 bases, with 16 bases separating them. Germline-derived CDR1 and CDR2 are LNHDA and SQIVND (reference sequence). Libraries were prepared by immunoSEQ multiplex PCR; TCRdb keeps only in-frame clonotypes and omits some of them. This table holds about 62,000 clones, roughly 90% found once. The sequencing input was peripheral blood. J is TRBJ2-1 and V is TRBV19; tentative D call: TRBD2 (7 bases). This TCR derives from a woman older than 75 with acute or convalescent COVID-19. The CDR3 here is CASSIDLGGGPNEQFF. CDR3 DNA sequence: TGTGCCAGTAGTATAGATCTAGGGGGAGGGCCTAATGAGCAGTTCTTC.